The 21 T cell receptor beta chains given below trace back to one sample, sequenced in a study of CXCR3-negative and CXCR3-positive naive CD8 T cells. Study-wide points: Naive cells with CXCR3 showed TRB CDR3s that were more hydrophobic than those in CXCR3-negative naive cells.

These receptors' targets are unknown. Libraries of TRB cDNA were made by 5' RACE and carried UMIs. No DNA is given; TCRdb re-called the 5' RACE reads and lists each CDR3 protein once. This repertoire includes about 150,000 distinct CDR3 sequences. The specimen sequenced was naive CXCR3+ CD8+ T cells from blood. The subset was: CD45RO-CCR7+CD27+CD95- naive CD8+ T cells expressing CXCR3 (TNR3+). The source of these receptors is a human donor in good health. Some clones in this sample may be carry-over from other donors' samples.

The chain carries TRBV14 and TRBJ1-6; TCRdb's D call, TRBD1, is unchecked because there is no DNA. CDR1 and CDR2 from the germline V gene are SGHDN and FVKESK. The CDR3 runs 15 residues. CDR3 sequence reads: CASSQVWGGDSPLHF.

The chain recombines TRBV7-9 with TRBJ2-1. The CDR3 has 15 amino acids. Germline values: CDR1 SEHNR, CDR2 FQNEAQ (reference sequence). Here the CDR3 reads CSSSLAVATGNEQFF.

The J gene is TRBJ2-7, the V gene TRBV7-2; TCRdb gives TRBD1 as the D gene, but with no DNA this cannot be confirmed. The germline V gene has CDR1 SGHTA and CDR2 FQGNSA. This CDR3 contains 14 residues. The CDR3 is CASRLDRVTYEQYF.

The V and J genes are TRBV5-1 and TRBJ2-1; the TCRdb call, TRBD1, lacks DNA for checking. The CDR3 consists of 15 residues. Germline V gene data show CDR1 as SGHRS and CDR2 as YFSETQ. The CDR3 loop reads CASSPGTGDYNEQFF.

This chain's CDR3 is CASSPELGTRYEQYF. The chain employs TRBV7-6 and TRBJ2-7; TCRdb calls TRBD1, which cannot be checked without DNA. Germline CDR1 is SGHVS and CDR2 is FNYEAQ. The CDR3 totals 15 residues.

The CDR3 reads CSVPGPYGYTF. The chain combines TRBV29-1 with TRBJ1-2; no DNA is available, so the TRBD1 call from TCRdb remains unchecked. The CDR3 covers 11 residues. The V gene's germline CDR1 is SQVTM and CDR2 ANQGSEA.

V and J are TRBV5-5 and TRBJ2-1; there is no DNA to check the TCRdb D call of TRBD1. The CDR3 consists of 15 residues. Germline assignment: CDR1 SGHKS and CDR2 YYEKEE (reference sequence). CDR3 in amino acids: CASSGNRGPDNEQFF.

The chain couples TRBV29-1 to TRBJ2-2; lacking DNA, the TRBD1 call made by TCRdb goes unchecked. This CDR3 is built from 15 residues. The germline V gene encodes CDR1 SQVTM and CDR2 ANQGSEA. The CDR3 is CSVVWQGRANGELFF.

This sequence joins TRBV11-2 and TRBJ2-1. The CDR3 length is 17 residues. Germline V gives CDR1 SGHAT, CDR2 FQNNGV. The CDR3 protein is CASSLDAGRASYNEQFF.

V and J are TRBV4-2 and TRBJ2-1; there is no DNA to check the TCRdb D call of TRBD1. This CDR3 has 14 residues. CDR1 LGHNA and CDR2 YNFKEQ come from the germline V gene. CDR3 region: CASSATRGNNEQFF.

The chain couples TRBV28 to TRBJ2-7; TCRdb names TRBD1, which stays unverified in the absence of DNA. The CDR3 contains 12 residues. Germline-derived CDR1 and CDR2 are MDHEN and SYDVKM. CDR3: CATGQDSYEQYF.

This chain connects TRBV10-1 to TRBJ2-3; checking the TCRdb D call of TRBD1 is not possible without DNA. There are 16 residues in the CDR3. The germline V gene encodes CDR1 WNHNN and CDR2 SYGVQD (reference sequence). CDR3 sequence: CASSEKTAPSTDTQYF.

This chain links TRBV7-8 with TRBJ2-2; the TCRdb D gene call, TRBD1, has no DNA to confirm it. The CDR3 spans 13 residues. Looked up from germline, CDR1 is SGHVS and CDR2 is FQNEAQ. The CDR3 reads CASKAGGTGELFF.

V usage is TRBV2 and J usage is TRBJ2-1; TCRdb picks TRBD2, but there is no DNA to check that call. This CDR3 has 16 amino acids. CDR1 and CDR2 (germline): SNHLY, FYNNEI. CDR3 sequence: CASSGQREYSYNEQFF.

J is TRBJ2-1 and V is TRBV20-1; TCRdb's assignment of TRBD2 cannot be checked, as there is no DNA. The germline V gene encodes CDR1 DFQATT and CDR2 SNEGSKA (reference sequence). CDR3 size: 13 residues. CDR3 loop: CSATGGFYNEQFF.

The V gene is TRBV20-1, the J gene TRBJ2-1; the TCRdb D gene call, TRBD1, has no DNA to confirm it. The CDR3 runs to 15 residues. CDR1 is DFQATT, CDR2 SNEGSKA, per germline (reference sequence). The CDR3 protein is CSLPPGPGGNNEQFF.

The rearrangement uses TRBV12-3 or TRBV12-4 and TRBJ2-7; the D gene TCRdb calls, TRBD1, cannot be checked with no DNA. This CDR3 comprises 15 residues. This chain's CDR3 is CASTSSDPGTYEQYF.

This chain connects TRBV3-1 to TRBJ2-5; no DNA is available, so the TRBD1 call from TCRdb remains unchecked. CDR3 length equals 13 residues. Looked up from germline, CDR1 is LGHDT and CDR2 is YNNKEL (reference sequence). The CDR3 reads CASSPISGGTQYF.

V usage is TRBV28 and J usage is TRBJ2-7. CDR1 is MDHEN and CDR2 is SYDVKM in the germline V gene. The CDR3 totals 13 residues. The CDR3: CASSPRLRYEQYF.

CDR3 loop: CASTWTGGNEQFF. The genes are TRBV12-3 or TRBV12-4 and TRBJ2-1; TCRdb picks TRBD1, but there is no DNA to check that call. The CDR3 is 13 residues long.

The chain uses TRBV2 and TRBJ2-3; TCRdb's assignment of TRBD1 cannot be checked, as there is no DNA. The length of the CDR3 is 18 residues. CDR1 is SNHLY, CDR2 FYNNEI, per germline. CDR3 sequence: CASSPGVLTGSGTDTQYF.